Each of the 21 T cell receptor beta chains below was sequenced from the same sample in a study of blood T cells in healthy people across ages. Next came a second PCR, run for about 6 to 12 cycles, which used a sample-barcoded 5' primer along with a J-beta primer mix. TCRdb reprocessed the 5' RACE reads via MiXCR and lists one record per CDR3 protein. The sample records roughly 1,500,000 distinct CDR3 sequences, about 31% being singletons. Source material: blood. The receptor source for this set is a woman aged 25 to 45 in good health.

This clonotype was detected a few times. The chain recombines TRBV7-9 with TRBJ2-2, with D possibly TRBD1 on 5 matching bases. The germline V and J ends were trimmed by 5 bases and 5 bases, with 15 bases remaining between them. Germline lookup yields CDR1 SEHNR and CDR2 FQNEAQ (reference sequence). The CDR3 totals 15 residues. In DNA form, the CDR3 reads TGTGCCAGCAGCATTGCAGGGTTTGCGACCGGGGAGCTGTTTTTT. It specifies CASSIAGFATGELFF.

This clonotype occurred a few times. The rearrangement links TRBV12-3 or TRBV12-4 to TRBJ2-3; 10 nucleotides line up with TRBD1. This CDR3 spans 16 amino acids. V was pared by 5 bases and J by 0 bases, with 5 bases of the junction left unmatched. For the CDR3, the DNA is TGTGCCAGCAGTGGAGAGGGACAGGGGAGCACAGATACGCAGTATTTT. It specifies CASSGEGQGSTDTQYF.

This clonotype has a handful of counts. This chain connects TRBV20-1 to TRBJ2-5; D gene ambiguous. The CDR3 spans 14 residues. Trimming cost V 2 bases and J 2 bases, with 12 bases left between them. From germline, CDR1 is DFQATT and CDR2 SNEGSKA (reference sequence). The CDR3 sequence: CSARKNLEQETQYF. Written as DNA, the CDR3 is TGCAGTGCTAGAAAGAACCTGGAACAAGAGACCCAGTACTTC.

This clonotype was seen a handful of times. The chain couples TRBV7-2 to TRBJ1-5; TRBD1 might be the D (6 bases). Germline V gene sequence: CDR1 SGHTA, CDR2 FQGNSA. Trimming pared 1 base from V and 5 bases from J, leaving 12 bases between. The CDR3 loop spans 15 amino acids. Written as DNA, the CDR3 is TGTGCCAGCAGCTTAGGAGGAGGGGGATATCAGCCCCAGCATTTT. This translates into CASSLGGGGYQPQHF. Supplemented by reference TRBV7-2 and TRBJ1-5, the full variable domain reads GAGVSQSPSNKVTEKGKDVELRCDPISGHTALYWYRQSLGQGLEFLIYFQGNSAPDKSGLPSDRFSAERTGGSVSTLTIQRTQQEDSAVYLCASSLGGGGYQPQHFGDGTRLSIL.

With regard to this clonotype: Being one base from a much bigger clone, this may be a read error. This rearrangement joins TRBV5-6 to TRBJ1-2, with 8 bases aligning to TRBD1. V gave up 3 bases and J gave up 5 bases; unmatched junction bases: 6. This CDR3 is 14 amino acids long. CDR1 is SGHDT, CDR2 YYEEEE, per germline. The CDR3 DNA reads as TGTGCCAGCAGCTGCGGGACAGGAACATATGGCTACACCTTC. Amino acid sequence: CASSCGTGTYGYTF.

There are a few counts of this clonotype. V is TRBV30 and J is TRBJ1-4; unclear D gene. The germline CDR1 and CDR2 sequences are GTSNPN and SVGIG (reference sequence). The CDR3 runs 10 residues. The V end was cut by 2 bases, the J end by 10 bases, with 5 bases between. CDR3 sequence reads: CAWSRPKLFF. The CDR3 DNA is TGTGCCTGGAGTAGACCAAAACTGTTTTTT. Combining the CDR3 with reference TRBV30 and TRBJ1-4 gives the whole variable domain SQTIHQWPATLVQPVGSPLSLECTVEGTSNPNLYWYRQAAGRGLQLLFYSVGIGQISSEVPQNLSASRPQDRQFILSSKKLLLSDSGFYLCAWSRPKLFFGSGTQLSVL.

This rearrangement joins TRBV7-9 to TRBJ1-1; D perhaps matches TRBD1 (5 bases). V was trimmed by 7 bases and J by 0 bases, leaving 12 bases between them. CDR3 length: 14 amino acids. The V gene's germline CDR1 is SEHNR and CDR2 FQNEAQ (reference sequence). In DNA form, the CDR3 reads TGTGCCAGCAAATTGGAGGGGCTGAACACTGAAGCTTTCTTT. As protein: CASKLEGLNTEAFF. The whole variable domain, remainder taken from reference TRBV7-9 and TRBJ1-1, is DTGVSQNPRHKITKRGQNVTFRCDPISEHNRLYWYRQTLGQGPEFLTYFQNEAQLEKSRLLSDRFSAERPKGSFSTLEIQRTEQGDSAMYLCASKLEGLNTEAFFGQGTRLTVV.

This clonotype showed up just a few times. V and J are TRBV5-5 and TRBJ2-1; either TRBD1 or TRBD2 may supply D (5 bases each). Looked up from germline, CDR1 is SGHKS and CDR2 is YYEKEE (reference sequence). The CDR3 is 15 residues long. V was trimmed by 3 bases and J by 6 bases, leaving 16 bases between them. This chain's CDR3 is CASSSGTALANEQFF. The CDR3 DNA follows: TGTGCCAGCAGCTCCGGGACCGCCTTGGCCAATGAGCAGTTCTTC.

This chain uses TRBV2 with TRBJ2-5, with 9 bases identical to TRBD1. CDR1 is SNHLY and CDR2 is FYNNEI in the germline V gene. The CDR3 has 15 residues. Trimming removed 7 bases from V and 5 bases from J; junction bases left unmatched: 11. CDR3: CASNGGQGSVETQYF. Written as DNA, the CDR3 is TGTGCCAGCAATGGGGGACAGGGATCCGTCGAGACCCAGTACTTC.

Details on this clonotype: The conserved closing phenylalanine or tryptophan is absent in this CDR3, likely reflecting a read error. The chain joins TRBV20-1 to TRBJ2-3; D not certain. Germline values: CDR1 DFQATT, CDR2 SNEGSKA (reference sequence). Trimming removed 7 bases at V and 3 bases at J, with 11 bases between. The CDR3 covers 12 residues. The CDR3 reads CSVAKRTDTQYC. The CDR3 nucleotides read TGCAGTGTTGCGAAAAGAACAGATACGCAGTATTGT.

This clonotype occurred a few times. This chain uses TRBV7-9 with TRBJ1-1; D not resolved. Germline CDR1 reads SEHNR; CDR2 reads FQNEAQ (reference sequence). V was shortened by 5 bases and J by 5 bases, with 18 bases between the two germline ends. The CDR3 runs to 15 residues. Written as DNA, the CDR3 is TGTGCCAGCAGCCCCGGGCGTCTTCCGGGGACTGAAGCTTTCTTT. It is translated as CASSPGRLPGTEAFF.

The CDR3 loop is CASSLTRGQYEQYF. The CDR3 nucleotides are TGTGCCAGCAGCTTGACAAGAGGACAATACGAGCAGTACTTC. The V gene is TRBV5-4, the J gene TRBJ2-7, with D possibly being TRBD1 (5 bases). The CDR3 loop spans 14 amino acids. Trimming cost V 1 base and J 4 bases, with 12 bases left between them. From germline, CDR1 is SGHNT and CDR2 YYREEE (reference sequence).

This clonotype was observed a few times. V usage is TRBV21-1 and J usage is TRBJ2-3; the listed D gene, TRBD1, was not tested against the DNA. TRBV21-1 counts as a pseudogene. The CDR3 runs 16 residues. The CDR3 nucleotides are TGTGCCAGCAGCAAGGCAGAGGACAGGGACACAGATACGCAGTATTTT. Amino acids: CASSKAEDRDTDTQYF.

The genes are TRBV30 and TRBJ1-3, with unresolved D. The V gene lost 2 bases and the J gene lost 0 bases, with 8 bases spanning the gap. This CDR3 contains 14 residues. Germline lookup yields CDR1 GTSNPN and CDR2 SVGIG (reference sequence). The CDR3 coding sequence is TGTGCCTGGAGTCCGGGCCTCTCTGGAAACACCATATATTTT. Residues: CAWSPGLSGNTIYF.

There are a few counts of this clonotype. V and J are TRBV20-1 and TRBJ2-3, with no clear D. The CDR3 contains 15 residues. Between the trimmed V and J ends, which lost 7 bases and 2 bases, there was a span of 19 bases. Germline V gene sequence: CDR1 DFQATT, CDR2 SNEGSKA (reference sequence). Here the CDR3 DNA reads TGCAGTGTCGAGTGGGAAGACCCAAACACAGATACGCAGTATTTT. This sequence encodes CSVEWEDPNTDTQYF.

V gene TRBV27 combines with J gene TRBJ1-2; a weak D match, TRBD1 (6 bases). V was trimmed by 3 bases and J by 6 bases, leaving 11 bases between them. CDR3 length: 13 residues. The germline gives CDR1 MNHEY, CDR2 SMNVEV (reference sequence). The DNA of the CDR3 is TGTGCCAGCAGTTTTACAGGGCGGAATGGCTACACCTTC. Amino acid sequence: CASSFTGRNGYTF.

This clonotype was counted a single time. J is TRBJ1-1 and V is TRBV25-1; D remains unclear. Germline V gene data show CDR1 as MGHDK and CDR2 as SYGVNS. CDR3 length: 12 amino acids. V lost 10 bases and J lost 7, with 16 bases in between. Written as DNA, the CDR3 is TGTGCCACGATTGCCCCGGGGAATGAAGCTTTCTTT. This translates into CATIAPGNEAFF.

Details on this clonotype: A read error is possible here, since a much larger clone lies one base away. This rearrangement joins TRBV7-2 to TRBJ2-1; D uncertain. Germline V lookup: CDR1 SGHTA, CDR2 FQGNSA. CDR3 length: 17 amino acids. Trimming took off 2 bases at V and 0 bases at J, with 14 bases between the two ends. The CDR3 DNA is TGTGCCAGCAGCTTAAGTGGCCCTGCCAGCTCCTACAATGAGCAGTTCTTC. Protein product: CASSLSGPASSYNEQFF.

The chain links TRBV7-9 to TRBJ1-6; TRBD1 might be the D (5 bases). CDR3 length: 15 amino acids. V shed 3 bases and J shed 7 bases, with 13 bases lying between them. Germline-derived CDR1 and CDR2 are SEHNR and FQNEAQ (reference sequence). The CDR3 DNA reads TGTGCCAGCAGCTTCGCGGGGACGGGAAATTCACCCCTCCACTTT. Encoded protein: CASSFAGTGNSPLHF.

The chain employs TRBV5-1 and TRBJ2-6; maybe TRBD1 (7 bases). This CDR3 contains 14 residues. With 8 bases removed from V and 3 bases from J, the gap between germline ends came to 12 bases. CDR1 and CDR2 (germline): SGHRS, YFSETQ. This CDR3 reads CASQGGVGANVLTF. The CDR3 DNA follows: TGCGCCAGTCAGGGGGGTGTTGGGGCCAACGTCCTGACTTTC.

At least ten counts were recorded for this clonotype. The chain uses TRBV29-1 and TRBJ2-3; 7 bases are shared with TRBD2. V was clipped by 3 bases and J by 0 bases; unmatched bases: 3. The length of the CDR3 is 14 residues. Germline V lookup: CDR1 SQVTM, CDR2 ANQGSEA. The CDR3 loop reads CSVELAVSTDTQYF. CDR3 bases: TGCAGCGTTGAGCTAGCGGTGAGCACAGATACGCAGTATTTT.